Listed below are T cell receptor beta chains from one sample, sequenced in a study of regulatory T cells in long-lasting Graves disease. TCRdb used MiXCR to reprocess the multiplex PCR reads, holding one entry per CDR3 protein. In the table there are 360,000 or so distinct CDR3 sequences, 23% of which are singletons. The sequenced sample was peripheral blood mononuclear cells (PBMCs), obtained when the disease was refractory, from a patient treated with antithyroid drugs. The receptors derive from a middle-aged woman with Graves disease. Both conserved end residues are part of each CDR3. The order of the fields is CDR3 protein, CDR3 DNA, V gene, D gene, J gene, clone size. D genes are given only for firm matches. Clone size is shown for a subset of rows, as once, few, many or a class of expanded clone.

CASSLYTGDIGNTEAFF	TGTGCCAGCAGTTTATATACAGGAGATATCGGGAACACTGAAGCTTTCTTT	TRBV28	-	TRBJ1-1	many
CASSPHTDTQYF	TGTGCCAGCAGCCCACACACAGATACGCAGTATTTT	TRBV7-8	-	TRBJ2-3	few
CASSFVRRRPEAFF	TGTGCCAGCAGCTTCGTCAGGCGTAGGCCTGAAGCTTTCTTT	TRBV28	-	TRBJ1-1	many
CASSPGLELYEQYF	TGTGCCAGCAGTCCAGGGTTGGAACTTTACGAGCAGTACTTC	TRBV6-1	-	TRBJ2-7	-
CASSAGTSNTEAFF	TGTGCCAGTAGTGCCGGGACATCGAACACTGAAGCTTTCTTT	TRBV19	-	TRBJ1-1	many
CASSLEGLIGELFF	TGTGCCAGCAGCTTAGAGGGATTAATCGGGGAGCTGTTTTTT	TRBV11-2	-	TRBJ2-2	-
CASNPGRGKRGTDTQYF	TGTGCCAGCAACCCAGGAAGAGGGAAGAGAGGCACAGATACGCAGTATTTT	TRBV11-2	-	TRBJ2-3	-
CSAPPWGGETQYF	TGCAGTGCTCCACCTTGGGGGGGGGAGACCCAGTACTTC	TRBV20-1	TRBD2	TRBJ2-5	many
CASSYSIRGGYEQYF	TGTGCCAGCAGTTACTCGATCAGGGGAGGCTACGAGCAGTACTTC	TRBV6-5	-	TRBJ2-7	many
CATSRDSRSGTDTQYF	TGTGCCACCAGCAGAGACTCCAGGTCGGGCACAGATACGCAGTATTTT	TRBV15	-	TRBJ2-3	-
CSAFPGQGNEQYF	TGCAGTGCTTTCCCGGGACAGGGGAACGAGCAGTACTTC	TRBV20-1	TRBD1	TRBJ2-7	many
CASRTYLGVSPLHF	TGTGCCAGCAGGACCTACTTAGGGGTGTCACCCCTCCACTTT	TRBV6-1	-	TRBJ1-6	many
CASYNLGGIPFNYGYTF	TGTGCCAGTTATAACCTGGGGGGGATTCCATTTAACTATGGCTACACCTTC	TRBV28	-	TRBJ1-2	many
CASSLVGRRETQYF	TGTGCCAGCAGTTTGGTAGGTCGGCGAGAGACCCAGTACTTC	TRBV28	-	TRBJ2-5	many
CASSRGLLHEQYF	TGTGCCAGCTCCAGGGGGCTCCTCCACGAGCAGTACTTC	TRBV25-1	TRBD1	TRBJ2-7	few
CASSGGQGVGETQYF	TGTGCCAGCAGCGGGGGACAGGGGGTCGGAGAGACCCAGTACTTC	TRBV2	TRBD1	TRBJ2-5	-